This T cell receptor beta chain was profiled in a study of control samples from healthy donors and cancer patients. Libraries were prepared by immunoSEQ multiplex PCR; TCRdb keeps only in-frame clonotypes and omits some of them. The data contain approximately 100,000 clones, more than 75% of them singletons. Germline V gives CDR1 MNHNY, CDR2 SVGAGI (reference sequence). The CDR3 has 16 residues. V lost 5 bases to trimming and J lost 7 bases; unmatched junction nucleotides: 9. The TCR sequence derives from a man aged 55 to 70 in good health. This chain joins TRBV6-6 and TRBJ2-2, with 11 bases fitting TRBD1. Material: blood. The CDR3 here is CASSRTGTGGIGELFF. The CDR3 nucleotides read TGTGCCAGCAGTCGAACCGGGACAGGGGGGATCGGGGAGCTGTTTTTT.